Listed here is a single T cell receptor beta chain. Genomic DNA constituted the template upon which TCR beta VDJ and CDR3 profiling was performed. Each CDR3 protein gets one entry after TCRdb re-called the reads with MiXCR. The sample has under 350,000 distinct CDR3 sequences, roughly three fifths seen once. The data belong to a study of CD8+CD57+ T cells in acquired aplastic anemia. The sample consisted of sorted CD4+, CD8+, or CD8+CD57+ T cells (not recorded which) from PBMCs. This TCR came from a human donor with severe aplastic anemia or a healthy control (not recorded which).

Here the CDR3 DNA reads TGTGCCAGCAGCATAGGAGAGGGCTCCTACGAGCAGTTCTTC. Translated, it gives CASSIGEGSYEQFF. The rearrangement links TRBV11-2 to TRBJ2-1; the D gene is possibly TRBD2 (5 bases). The CDR3 has 14 residues. V shed 5 bases and J shed 10 bases, with 18 bases lying between them. Looked up from germline, CDR1 is SGHAT and CDR2 is FQNNGV.